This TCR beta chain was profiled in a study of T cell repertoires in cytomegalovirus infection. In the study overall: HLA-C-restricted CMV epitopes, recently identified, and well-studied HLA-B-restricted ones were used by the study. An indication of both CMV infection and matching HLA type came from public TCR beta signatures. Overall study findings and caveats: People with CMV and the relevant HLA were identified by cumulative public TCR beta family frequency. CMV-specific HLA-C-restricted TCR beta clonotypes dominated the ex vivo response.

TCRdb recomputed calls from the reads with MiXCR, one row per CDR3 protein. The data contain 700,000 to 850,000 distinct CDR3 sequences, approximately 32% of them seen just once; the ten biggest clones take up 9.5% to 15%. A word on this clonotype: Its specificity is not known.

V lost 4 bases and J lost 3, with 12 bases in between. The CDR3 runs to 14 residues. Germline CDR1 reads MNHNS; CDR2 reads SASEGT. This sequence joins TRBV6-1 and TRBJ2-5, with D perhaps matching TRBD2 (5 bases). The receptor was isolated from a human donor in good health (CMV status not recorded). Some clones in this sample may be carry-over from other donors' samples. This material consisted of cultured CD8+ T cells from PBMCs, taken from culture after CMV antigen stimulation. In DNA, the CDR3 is TGTGCCAGCAGTGGGTCTGTCGGGGAAGAGACCCAGTACTTC. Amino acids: CASSGSVGEETQYF.